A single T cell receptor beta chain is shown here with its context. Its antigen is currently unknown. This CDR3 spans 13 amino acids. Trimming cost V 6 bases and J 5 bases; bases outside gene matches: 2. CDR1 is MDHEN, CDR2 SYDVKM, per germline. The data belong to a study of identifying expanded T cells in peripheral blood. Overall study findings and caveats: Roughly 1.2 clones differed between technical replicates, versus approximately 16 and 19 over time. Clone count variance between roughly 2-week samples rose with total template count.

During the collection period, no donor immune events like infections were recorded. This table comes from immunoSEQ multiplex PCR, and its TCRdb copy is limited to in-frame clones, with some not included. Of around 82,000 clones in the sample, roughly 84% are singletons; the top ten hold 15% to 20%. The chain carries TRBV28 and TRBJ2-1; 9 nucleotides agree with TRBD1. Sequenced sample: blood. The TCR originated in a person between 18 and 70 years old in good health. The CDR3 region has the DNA TGTGCCAGCAGGACAGGGGGGAACAATGAGCAGTTCTTC. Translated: CASRTGGNNEQFF.